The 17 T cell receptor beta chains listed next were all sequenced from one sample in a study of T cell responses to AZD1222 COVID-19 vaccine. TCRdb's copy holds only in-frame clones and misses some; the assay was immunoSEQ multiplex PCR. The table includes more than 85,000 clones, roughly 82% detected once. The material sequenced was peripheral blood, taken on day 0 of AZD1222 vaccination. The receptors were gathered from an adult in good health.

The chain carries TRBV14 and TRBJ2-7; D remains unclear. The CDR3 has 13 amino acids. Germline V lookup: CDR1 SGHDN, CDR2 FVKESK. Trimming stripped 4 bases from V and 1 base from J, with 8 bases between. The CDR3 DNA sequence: TGTGCCAGCAGCCCTGGAAGATCCTACGAGCAGTACTTC. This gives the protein CASSPGRSYEQYF.

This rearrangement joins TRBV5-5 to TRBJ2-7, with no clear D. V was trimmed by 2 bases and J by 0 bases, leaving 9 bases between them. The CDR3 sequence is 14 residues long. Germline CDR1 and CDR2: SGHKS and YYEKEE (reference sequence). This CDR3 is CASSFGPISYEQYF. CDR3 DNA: TGTGCCAGCAGCTTCGGGCCGATCTCCTACGAGCAGTACTTC.

CDR3 region: CAWSSGNGYTF. CDR3 bases: TGTGCCTGGAGTAGTGGGAATGGCTACACCTTC. The chain carries TRBV30 and TRBJ1-2; D uncertain. Trimming stripped 2 bases from V and 6 bases from J, with 7 bases between. CDR1 is GTSNPN, CDR2 SVGIG, per germline (reference sequence). The CDR3 contains 11 residues.

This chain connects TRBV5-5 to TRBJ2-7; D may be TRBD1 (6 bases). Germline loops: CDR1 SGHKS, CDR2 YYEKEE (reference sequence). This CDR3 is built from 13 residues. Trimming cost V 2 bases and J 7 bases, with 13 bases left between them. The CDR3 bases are TGTGCCAGCAGCTTAATTCGAACAGGGGAGCAGTACTTC. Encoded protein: CASSLIRTGEQYF.

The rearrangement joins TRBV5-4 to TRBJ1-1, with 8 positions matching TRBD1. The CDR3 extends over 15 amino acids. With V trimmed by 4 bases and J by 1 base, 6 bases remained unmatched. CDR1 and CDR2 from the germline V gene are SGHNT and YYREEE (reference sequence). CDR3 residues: CASSTKTGENTEAFF. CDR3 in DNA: TGTGCCAGCAGCACGAAGACAGGGGAGAACACTGAAGCTTTCTTT. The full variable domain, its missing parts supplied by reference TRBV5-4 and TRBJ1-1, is ETGVTQSPTHLIKTRGQQVTLRCSSQSGHNTVSWYQQALGQGPQFIFQYYREEENGRGNFPPRFSGLQFPNYSSELNVNALELDDSALYLCASSTKTGENTEAFFGQGTRLTVV.

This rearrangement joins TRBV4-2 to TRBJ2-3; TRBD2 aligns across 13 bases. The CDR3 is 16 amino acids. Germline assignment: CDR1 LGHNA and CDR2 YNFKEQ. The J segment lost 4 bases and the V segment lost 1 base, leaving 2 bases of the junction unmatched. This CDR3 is CASSQGTSGGADTQYF. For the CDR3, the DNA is TGTGCCAGCAGCCAAGGCACTAGCGGGGGGGCAGATACGCAGTATTTT.

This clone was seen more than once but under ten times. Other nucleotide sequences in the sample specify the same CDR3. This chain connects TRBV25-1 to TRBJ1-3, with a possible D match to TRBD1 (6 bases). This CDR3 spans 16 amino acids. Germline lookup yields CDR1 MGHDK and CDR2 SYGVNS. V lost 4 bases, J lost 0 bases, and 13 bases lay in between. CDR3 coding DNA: TGTGCCAGCAGTGCCTGGGACATCATCTCTGGAAACACCATATATTTT. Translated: CASSAWDIISGNTIYF.

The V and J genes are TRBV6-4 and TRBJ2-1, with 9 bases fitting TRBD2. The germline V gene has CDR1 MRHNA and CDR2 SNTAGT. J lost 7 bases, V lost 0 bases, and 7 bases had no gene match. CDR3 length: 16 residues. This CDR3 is CASSDSMAGGHNEQFF. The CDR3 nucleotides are TGTGCCAGCAGTGACTCGATGGCGGGGGGGCATAATGAGCAGTTCTTC.

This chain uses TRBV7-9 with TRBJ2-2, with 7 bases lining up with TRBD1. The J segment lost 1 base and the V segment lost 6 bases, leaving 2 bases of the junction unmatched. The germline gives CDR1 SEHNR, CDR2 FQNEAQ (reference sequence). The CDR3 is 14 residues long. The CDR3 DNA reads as TGTGCCAGCAGGAGACAGGGGAACACCGGGGAGCTGTTTTTT. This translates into CASRRQGNTGELFF.

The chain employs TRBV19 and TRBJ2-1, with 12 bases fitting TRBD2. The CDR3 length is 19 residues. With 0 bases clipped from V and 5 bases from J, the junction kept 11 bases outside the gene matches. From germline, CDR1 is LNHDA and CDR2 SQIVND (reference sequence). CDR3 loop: CASSIDPGLAGPANNEQFF. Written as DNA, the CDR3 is TGTGCCAGTAGTATAGATCCGGGACTAGCGGGTCCCGCCAACAATGAGCAGTTCTTC. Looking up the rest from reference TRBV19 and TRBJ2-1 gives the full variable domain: DGGITQSPKYLFRKEGQNVTLSCEQNLNHDAMYWYRQDPGQGLRLIYYSQIVNDFQKGDIAEGYSVSREKKESFPLTVTSAQKNPTAFYLCASSIDPGLAGPANNEQFFGPGTRLTVL.

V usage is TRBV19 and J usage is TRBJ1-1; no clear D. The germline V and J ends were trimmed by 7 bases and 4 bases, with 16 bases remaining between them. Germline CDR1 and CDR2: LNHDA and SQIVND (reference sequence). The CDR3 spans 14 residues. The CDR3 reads CASNHPDGSTEAFF. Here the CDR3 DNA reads TGTGCCAGTAACCACCCTGACGGATCCACTGAAGCTTTCTTT.

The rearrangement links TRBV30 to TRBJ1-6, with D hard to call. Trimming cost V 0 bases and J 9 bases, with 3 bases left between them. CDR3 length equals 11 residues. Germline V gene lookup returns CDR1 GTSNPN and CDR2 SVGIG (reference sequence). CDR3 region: CAWSVSSPLHF. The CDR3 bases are TGTGCCTGGAGTGTTTCTTCACCCCTCCACTTT.

DNA for the CDR3: TGTGCCAGCAGCTTAAACGCCGGGCCGCCCTACGAGCAGTACTTC. This sequence encodes CASSLNAGPPYEQYF. V is TRBV7-2 and J is TRBJ2-7; D is ambiguous. The germline CDR1 and CDR2 sequences are SGHTA and FQGNSA. The CDR3 is 15 residues long. V lost 2 bases and J 2 bases, leaving 13 bases between the germline ends.

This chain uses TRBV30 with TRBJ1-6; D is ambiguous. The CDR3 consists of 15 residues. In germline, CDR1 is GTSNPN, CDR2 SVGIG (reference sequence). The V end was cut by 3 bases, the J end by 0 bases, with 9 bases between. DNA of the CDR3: TGTGCCTGGAGGCGAGGGAGCTCCTATAATTCACCCCTCCACTTT. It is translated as CAWRRGSSYNSPLHF.

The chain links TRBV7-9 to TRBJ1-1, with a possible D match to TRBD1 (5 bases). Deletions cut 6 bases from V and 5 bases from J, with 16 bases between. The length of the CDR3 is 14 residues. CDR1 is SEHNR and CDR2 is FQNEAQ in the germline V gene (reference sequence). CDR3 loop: CASRSLRGETEAFF. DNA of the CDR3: TGTGCCAGCAGGTCCCTACGGGGGGAGACTGAAGCTTTCTTT.

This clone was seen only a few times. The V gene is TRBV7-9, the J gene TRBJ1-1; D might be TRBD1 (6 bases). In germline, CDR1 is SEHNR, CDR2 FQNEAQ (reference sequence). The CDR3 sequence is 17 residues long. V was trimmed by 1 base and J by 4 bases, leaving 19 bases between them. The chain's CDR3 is CASSLEFQGPRSTEAFF. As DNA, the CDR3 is TGTGCCAGCAGCTTAGAGTTTCAGGGGCCGCGTTCCACTGAAGCTTTCTTT.

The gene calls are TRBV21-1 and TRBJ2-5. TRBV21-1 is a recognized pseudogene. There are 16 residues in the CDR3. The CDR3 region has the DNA TGTGCCAGCAGCAAATCCCAAGGGGACCTCCAAGAGACCCAGTACTTC. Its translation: CASSKSQGDLQETQYF.